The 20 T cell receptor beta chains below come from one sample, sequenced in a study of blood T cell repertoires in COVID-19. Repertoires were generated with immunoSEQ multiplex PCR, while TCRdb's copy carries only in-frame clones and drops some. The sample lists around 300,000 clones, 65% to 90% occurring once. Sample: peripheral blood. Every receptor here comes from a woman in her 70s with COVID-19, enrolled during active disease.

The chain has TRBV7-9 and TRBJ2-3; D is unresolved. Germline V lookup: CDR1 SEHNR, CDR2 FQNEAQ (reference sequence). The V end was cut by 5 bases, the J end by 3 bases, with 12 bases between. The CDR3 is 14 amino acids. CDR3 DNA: TGTGCCAGCAGCCCCCCTTTCGGGACAGATACGCAGTATTTT. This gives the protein CASSPPFGTDTQYF.

CDR3 residues: CASSVAYNEQFF. The CDR3, as DNA: TGTGCCAGCTCTGTAGCCTACAATGAGCAGTTCTTC. The rearrangement links TRBV13 to TRBJ2-1; D not resolved. V was clipped by 8 bases and J by 2 bases, with 7 bases between them. This CDR3 spans 12 amino acids. CDR1 is PRHDT and CDR2 is FYEKMQ in the germline V gene (reference sequence).

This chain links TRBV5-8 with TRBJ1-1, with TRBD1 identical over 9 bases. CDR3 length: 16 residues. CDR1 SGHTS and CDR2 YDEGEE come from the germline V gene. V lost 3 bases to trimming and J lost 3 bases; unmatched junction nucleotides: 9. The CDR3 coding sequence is TGTGCCAGCAGCTCATATGGACAGGGGTTGGACACTGAAGCTTTCTTT. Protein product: CASSSYGQGLDTEAFF.

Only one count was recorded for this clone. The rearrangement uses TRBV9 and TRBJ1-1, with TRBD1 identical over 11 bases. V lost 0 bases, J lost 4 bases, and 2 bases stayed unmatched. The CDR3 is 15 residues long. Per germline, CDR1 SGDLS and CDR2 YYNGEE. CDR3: CASSVAGTGGTEAFF. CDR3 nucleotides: TGTGCCAGCAGCGTAGCGGGGACAGGGGGCACTGAAGCTTTCTTT.

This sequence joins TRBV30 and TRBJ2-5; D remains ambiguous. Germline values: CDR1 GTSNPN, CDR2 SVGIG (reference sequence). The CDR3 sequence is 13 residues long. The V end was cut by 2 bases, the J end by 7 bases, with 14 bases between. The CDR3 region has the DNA TGTGCCTGGAGTCCCGGAGACGCGGCGACCCAGTACTTC. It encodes CAWSPGDAATQYF. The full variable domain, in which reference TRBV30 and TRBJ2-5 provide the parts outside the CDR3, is SQTIHQWPATLVQPVGSPLSLECTVEGTSNPNLYWYRQAAGRGLQLLFYSVGIGQISSEVPQNLSASRPQDRQFILSSKKLLLSDSGFYLCAWSPGDAATQYFGPGTRLLVL.

The CDR3 bases are TGTGCCAGCAGTTTAGGGGGACAGGCTAATGAAAAACTGTTTTTT. It yields the protein CASSLGGQANEKLFF. The chain couples TRBV28 to TRBJ1-4, with 8 nucleotides matching TRBD1. The germline gives CDR1 MDHEN, CDR2 SYDVKM. With 2 bases clipped from V and 3 bases from J, the junction kept 2 bases outside the gene matches. The CDR3 length is 15 residues.

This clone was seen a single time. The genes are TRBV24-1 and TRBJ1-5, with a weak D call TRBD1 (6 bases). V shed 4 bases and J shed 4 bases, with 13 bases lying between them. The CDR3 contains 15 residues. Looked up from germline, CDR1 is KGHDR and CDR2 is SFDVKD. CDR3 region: CATSEAGEGNQPQHF. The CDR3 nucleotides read TGTGCCACCAGTGAAGCAGGGGAAGGGAATCAGCCCCAGCATTTT.

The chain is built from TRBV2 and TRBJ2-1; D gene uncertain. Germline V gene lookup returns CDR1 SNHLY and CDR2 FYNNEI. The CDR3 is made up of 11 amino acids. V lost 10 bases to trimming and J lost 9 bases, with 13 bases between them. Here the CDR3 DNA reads TGTGCCACCTCCCTTTCAGTTGAGCAGTTCTTC. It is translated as CATSLSVEQFF.

CDR3 loop: CASSLASTAADYGYTF. CDR3 DNA sequence: TGTGCCAGCAGCTTAGCCTCGACAGCCGCGGACTATGGCTACACCTTC. V gene TRBV7-9 combines with J gene TRBJ1-2; D possibly corresponds to TRBD1 (5 bases). CDR3 length: 16 residues. Germline V CDR1 and CDR2: SEHNR, FQNEAQ (reference sequence). Trimming removed 0 bases from V and 3 bases from J, with 14 bases in between.

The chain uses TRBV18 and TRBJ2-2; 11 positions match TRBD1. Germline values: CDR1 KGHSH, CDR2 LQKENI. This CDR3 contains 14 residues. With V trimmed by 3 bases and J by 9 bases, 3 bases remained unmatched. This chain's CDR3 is CASSPGQGAWELFF. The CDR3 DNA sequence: TGTGCCAGCTCACCCGGACAGGGGGCTTGGGAGCTGTTTTTT. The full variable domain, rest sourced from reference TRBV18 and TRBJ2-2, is NAGVMQNPRHLVRRRGQEARLRCSPMKGHSHVYWYRQLPEEGLKFMVYLQKENIIDESGMPKERFSAEFPKEGPSILRIQQVVRGDSAAYFCASSPGQGAWELFFGEGSRLTVL.

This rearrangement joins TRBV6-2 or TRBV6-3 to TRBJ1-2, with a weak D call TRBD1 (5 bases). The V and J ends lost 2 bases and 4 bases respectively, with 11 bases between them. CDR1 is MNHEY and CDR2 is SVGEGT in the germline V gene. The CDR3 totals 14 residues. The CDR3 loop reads CASSYRGPPYGYTF. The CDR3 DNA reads TGTGCCAGCAGTTACAGGGGCCCTCCCTATGGCTACACCTTC.

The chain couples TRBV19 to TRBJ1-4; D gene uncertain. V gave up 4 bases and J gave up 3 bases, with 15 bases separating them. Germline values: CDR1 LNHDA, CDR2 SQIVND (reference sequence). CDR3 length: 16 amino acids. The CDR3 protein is CASSRLLSAANEKLFF. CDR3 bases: TGTGCCAGTAGTAGACTTTTAAGTGCGGCTAATGAAAAACTGTTTTTT.

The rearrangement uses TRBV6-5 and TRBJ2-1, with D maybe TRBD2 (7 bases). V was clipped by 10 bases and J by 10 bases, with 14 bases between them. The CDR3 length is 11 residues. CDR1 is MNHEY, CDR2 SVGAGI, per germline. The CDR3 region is CATGGPREQFF. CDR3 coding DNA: TGTGCCACCGGGGGGCCTAGGGAGCAGTTCTTC.

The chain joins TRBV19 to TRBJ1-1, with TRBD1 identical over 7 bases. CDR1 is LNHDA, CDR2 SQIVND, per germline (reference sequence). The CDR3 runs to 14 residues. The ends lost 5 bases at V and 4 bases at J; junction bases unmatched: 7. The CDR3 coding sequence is TGTGCCAGTAGTGACAGGGAAGGGAGCACTGAAGCTTTCTTT. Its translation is CASSDREGSTEAFF.

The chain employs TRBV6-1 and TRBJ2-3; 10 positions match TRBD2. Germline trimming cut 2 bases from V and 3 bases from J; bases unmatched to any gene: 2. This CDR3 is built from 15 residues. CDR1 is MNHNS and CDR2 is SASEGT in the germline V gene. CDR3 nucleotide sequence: TGTGCCAGCAGTGAAAAACTAGCGGGGACAGATACGCAGTATTTT. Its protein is CASSEKLAGTDTQYF.

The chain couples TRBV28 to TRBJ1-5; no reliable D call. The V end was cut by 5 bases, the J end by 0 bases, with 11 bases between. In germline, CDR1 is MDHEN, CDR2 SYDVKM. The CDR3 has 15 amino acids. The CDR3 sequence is CASSTFLYSNQPQHF. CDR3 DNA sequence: TGTGCCAGCAGTACTTTCCTTTATAGCAATCAGCCCCAGCATTTT.

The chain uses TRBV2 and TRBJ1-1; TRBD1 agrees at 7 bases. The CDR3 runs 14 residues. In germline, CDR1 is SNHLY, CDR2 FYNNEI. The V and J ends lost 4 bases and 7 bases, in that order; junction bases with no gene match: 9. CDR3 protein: CASSGGRGYGEAFF. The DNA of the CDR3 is TGTGCCAGCAGTGGCGGCAGGGGGTATGGTGAAGCTTTCTTT.

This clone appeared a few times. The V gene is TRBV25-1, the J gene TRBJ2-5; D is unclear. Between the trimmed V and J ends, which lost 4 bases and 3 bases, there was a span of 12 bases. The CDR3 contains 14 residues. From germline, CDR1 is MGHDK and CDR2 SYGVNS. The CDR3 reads CASSAAVGEETQYF. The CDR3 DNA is TGTGCCAGCAGTGCGGCGGTGGGTGAAGAGACCCAGTACTTC.

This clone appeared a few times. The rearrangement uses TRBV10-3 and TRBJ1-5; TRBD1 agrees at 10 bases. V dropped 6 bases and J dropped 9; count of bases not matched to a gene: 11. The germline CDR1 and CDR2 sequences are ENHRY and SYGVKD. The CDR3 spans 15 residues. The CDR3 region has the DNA TGTGCCATCAGGGGCGGACAGGGGGAGGGTGCGCCCCAGCATTTT. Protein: CAIRGGQGEGAPQHF.

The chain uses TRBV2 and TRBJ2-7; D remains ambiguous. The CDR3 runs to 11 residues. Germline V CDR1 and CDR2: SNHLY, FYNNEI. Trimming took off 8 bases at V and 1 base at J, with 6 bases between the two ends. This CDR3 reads CASRVSYEQYF. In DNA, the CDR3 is TGTGCCAGCCGGGTTTCCTACGAGCAGTACTTC.